One sample yielded the 7 T cell receptor beta chains listed below, sequenced in a study of somatic mutations in cytotoxic T cells in rheumatoid arthritis. The method was immunoSEQ multiplex PCR; TCRdb's version includes in-frame clones alone and lacks a portion of them. The table lists nearly 20,000 clones, roughly 82% of them singletons. Sequencing input: CD8+ T cells sorted from blood. These receptors all stem from a woman between 50 and 59 years old in good health.

This rearrangement joins TRBV13 to TRBJ2-2; 8 nucleotides align to TRBD2. J was trimmed by 7 bases and V by 5 bases; bases with no gene match: 12. The germline CDR1 and CDR2 sequences are PRHDT and FYEKMQ (reference sequence). This CDR3 region has 16 residues. In DNA, the CDR3 is TGTGCCAGCAGCGATCGGGGGGGCCAATTAAACGGGGAGCTGTTTTTT. Translating it yields CASSDRGGQLNGELFF.

The rearrangement joins TRBV6-5 to TRBJ1-2; the D gene is possibly TRBD1 (5 bases). The germline CDR1 and CDR2 sequences are MNHEY and SVGAGI. The CDR3 loop spans 13 amino acids. Trimming pared 6 bases from V and 4 bases from J, leaving 12 bases between. The CDR3 loop is CASSPGYGYGYTF. The CDR3 DNA sequence: TGTGCCAGCAGCCCAGGGTATGGCTATGGCTACACCTTC.

This clone appeared a single time. The rearrangement uses TRBV19 and TRBJ1-3, with a tentative D call TRBD1 (6 bases). The CDR3 covers 14 residues. Trimming left V 6 bases short and J 1 base short, with 10 bases between. In germline, CDR1 is LNHDA, CDR2 SQIVND (reference sequence). The CDR3: CASSPTGSGNTIYF. CDR3 nucleotides: TGTGCCAGTAGCCCGACAGGATCTGGAAACACCATATATTTT.

CDR3 nucleotide sequence: TGTGCCAGCAGTTTCCTGGGACTCATAAATGAGCAGTTCTTC. As protein: CASSFLGLINEQFF. The rearrangement links TRBV27 to TRBJ2-1; D may be TRBD2 (6 bases). V lost 3 bases and J lost 7, with 13 bases in between. The CDR3 runs to 14 residues. From germline, CDR1 is MNHEY and CDR2 SMNVEV (reference sequence).

This clone was seen more than once but under ten times. The chain is built from TRBV27 and TRBJ2-1, with 10 bases matching TRBD2. CDR1 is MNHEY and CDR2 is SMNVEV in the germline V gene (reference sequence). J gave up 0 bases and V 5 bases, and 10 bases lay outside the gene matches. This CDR3 comprises 18 residues. The CDR3 DNA follows: TGTGCCAGCAGTCCCATGGGGGTAGCGGGGGGCTCCTACAATGAGCAGTTCTTC. Translated, it gives CASSPMGVAGGSYNEQFF.

This chain joins TRBV6-6 and TRBJ2-2; 8 nucleotides line up with TRBD2. Germline loops: CDR1 MNHNY, CDR2 SVGAGI (reference sequence). The length of the CDR3 is 12 residues. CDR3 sequence: CANGGDTGELFF. In DNA, the CDR3 is TGTGCAAACGGGGGGGACACCGGGGAGCTGTTTTTT.

In this sample, this clone turned up once. The chain links TRBV4-3 to TRBJ2-1; 7 bases align to TRBD2. V was clipped by 1 base and J by 2 bases; unmatched bases: 2. Germline CDR1 and CDR2: LGHNA and YSLEER. CDR3 length equals 15 residues. In nucleotides, the CDR3 is TGCGCCAGCAGCCAAGCCAGCGGGGCCTACAATGAGCAGTTCTTC. Translating it yields CASSQASGAYNEQFF.